The present entry profiles one TCR beta chain with its context. Its antigen is unidentified. This CDR3 region has 13 residues. V was pared by 5 bases and J by 6 bases, with 12 bases between. From germline, CDR1 is SEHNR and CDR2 FQNEAQ (reference sequence). The sample is drawn from a study of human T cells and chemical hapten exposure. Findings and caveats of the study: Once DPC sensitization occurred, TCRs above 1 in 1000 frequency showed no change.

Sequencing started from total RNA isolated from unfractionated whole blood. Unique molecular identifiers were attached to individual cDNA molecules within the library. Via MiXCR, TCRdb re-called the 5' RACE reads, giving one row per CDR3 protein. Of 110,000 or so distinct CDR3 sequences listed, around a fifth are singletons. The chain joins TRBV7-9 to TRBJ2-3; no reliable D call. This clonotype originated in a human donor in good health. The CDR3 is CASSVPGRDTQYF. The CDR3 DNA sequence: TGTGCCAGCAGCGTTCCCGGTAGGGATACGCAGTATTTT.